This T cell receptor (beta chain) emerged from a study of technical replicates of blood from several donors. With regard to this clone: This CDR3 is also generated by other DNA sequences in the sample.

V shed 0 bases, J shed 2 bases, and the junction held 1 base outside the gene matches. CDR3 length: 15 amino acids. Germline CDR1 and CDR2: MNHEY and SVGAGI. The assay was immunoSEQ multiplex PCR, and TCRdb's table has in-frame clones only and misses some. The sample includes 50,000 to 65,000 clones, 85% to 90% seen only once; the top ten take roughly 5%. The sequenced sample consisted of PBMCs. The chain has TRBV6-5 and TRBJ1-2, with 9 bases lining up with TRBD1. The TCR was taken from a human donor in good health. Some clones in this sample may be carry-over from other donors' samples. The CDR3 DNA reads TGTGCCAGCAGTTACTCGACAGGGGGGAACTATGGCTACACCTTC. Its translation: CASSYSTGGNYGYTF.